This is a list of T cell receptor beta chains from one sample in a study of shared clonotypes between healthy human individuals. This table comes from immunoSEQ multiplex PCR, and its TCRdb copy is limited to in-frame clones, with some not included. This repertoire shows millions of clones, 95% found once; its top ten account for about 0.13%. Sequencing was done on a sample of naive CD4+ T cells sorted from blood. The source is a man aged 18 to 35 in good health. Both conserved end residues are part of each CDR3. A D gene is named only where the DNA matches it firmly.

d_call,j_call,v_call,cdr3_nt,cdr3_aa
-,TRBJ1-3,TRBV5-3,TGTGGCACGTCGAGAGGCACCATATATTTT,CGTSRGTIYF
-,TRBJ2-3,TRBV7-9,TGTGCCAGCAGCTCCCGCGGGGCGCGTAGCACAGATACGCAGTATTTT,CASSSRGARSTDTQYF
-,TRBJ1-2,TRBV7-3,TGTGCCAGCAGCTTAAAGGGTGAAGGCTACACCTTC,CASSLKGEGYTF
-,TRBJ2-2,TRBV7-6,TGTGCCAGCAGCACCAGCTTAGCCATCGGCACCGGGGAGCTGTTTTTT,CASSTSLAIGTGELFF
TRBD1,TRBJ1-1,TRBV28,TGTGCCAGCAGTTTCTTCGACAGGGTGGGAACTGAAGCTTTCTTT,CASSFFDRVGTEAFF
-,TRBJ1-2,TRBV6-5,TGTGCCAGCAGTTCCGGGACCCTGGGGTTGGGGGGCTACACCTTC,CASSSGTLGLGGYTF
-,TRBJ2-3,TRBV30,TGTGCCTGGAATAGGGGCACAGATACGCAGTATTTT,CAWNRGTDTQYF
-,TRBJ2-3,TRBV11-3,TGTGCCAGCAGCTTAACGGGACTTAGCACAGATACGCAGTATTTT,CASSLTGLSTDTQYF
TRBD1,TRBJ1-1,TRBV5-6,TGTGCCAGCAGCTTGAGGTCGACAGGGAGAGGGAACACTGAAGCTTTCTTT,CASSLRSTGRGNTEAFF
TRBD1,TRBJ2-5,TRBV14,TGTGCCAGCAGCCCCCGGACAGGGGGCAAAGAGACCCAGTACTTC,CASSPRTGGKETQYF
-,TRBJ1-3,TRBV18,TGTGCCAGCTCACCTATTATAACAAGAACAGCGGAAAACACCATATATTTT,CASSPIITRTAENTIYF
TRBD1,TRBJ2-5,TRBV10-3,TGTGCCATCAGTGAAGACAGGGGTATGAGAGAGACCCAGTACTTC,CAISEDRGMRETQYF
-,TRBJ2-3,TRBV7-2,TGTGCCAGCAGCCCGAGGGGGGTCGCAGATACGCAGTATTTT,CASSPRGVADTQYF
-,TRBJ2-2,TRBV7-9,TGTGCCAGCAGCTTACGAAGAGCGAACACCGGGGAGCTGTTTTTT,CASSLRRANTGELFF
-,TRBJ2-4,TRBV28,TGTGCCAGCAGTTTGGCGGGGCGGGACATTCAGTACTTC,CASSLAGRDIQYF
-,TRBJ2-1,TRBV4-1,TGCGCCAGCAGCCAAGATGGACCTCGACCTGAGCAGTTCTTC,CASSQDGPRPEQFF
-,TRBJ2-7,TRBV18,TGTGCCAGCTCAGGGGACAATGGGCCCGAGCAGTACTTC,CASSGDNGPEQYF
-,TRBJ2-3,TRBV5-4,TGTGCCAGCAGCTTGGTGCTGGGGACAGATACGCAGTATTTT,CASSLVLGTDTQYF
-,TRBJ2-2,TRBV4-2,TGTGCCAGCAGCCTTGAGACAGGAGGAAGGGAGCTGTTTTTT,CASSLETGGRELFF
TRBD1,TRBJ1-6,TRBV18,TGTGCCAGCTCACCATCAGGGGGACGCGACTCACCCCTCCACTTT,CASSPSGGRDSPLHF